This TCR beta chain comes out of a study of control samples from healthy donors and cancer patients. Trimming pared 3 bases from V and 1 base from J, leaving 18 bases between. The CDR3 contains 17 residues. Germline loops: CDR1 MNHEY, CDR2 SVGEGT. TCRdb keeps only in-frame clones here, not all; method: immunoSEQ multiplex PCR. Among about 160,000 clones listed, under 96% were seen once. This clone was recorded once. This receptor was identified in a woman between 25 and 40 years old in good health. Material for sequencing was blood. The chain uses TRBV6-2 or TRBV6-3 and TRBJ1-1; D not certain. Written as DNA, the CDR3 is TGTGCCAGCAGTTATTTGTTTGGGGTATTGGGGAACACTGAAGCTTTCTTT. Translation: CASSYLFGVLGNTEAFF.